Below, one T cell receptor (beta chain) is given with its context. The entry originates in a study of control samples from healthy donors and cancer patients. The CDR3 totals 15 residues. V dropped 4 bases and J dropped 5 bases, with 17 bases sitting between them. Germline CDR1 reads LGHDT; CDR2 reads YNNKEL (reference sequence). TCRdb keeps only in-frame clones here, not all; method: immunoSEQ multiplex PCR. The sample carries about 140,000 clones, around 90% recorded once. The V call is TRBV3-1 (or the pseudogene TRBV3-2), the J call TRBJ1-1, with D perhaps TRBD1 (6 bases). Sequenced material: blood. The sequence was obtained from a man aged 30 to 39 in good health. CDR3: CASSRQEGQGTEAFF. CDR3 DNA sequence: TGTGCCAGCAGCCGACAGGAGGGGCAGGGGACTGAAGCTTTCTTT.